These 13 T cell receptor beta chains were all obtained from the same sample, sequenced in a study of shared clonotypes between healthy human individuals. The data were produced by immunoSEQ multiplex PCR, yet TCRdb's version contains in-frame clones alone and is incomplete. The sample holds over a million clones, over 95% seen once. The sequenced sample consisted of naive CD4+ T cells sorted from blood. As to subset: CD45RA+ positively selected. Every receptor here comes from a man younger than 40 in good health.

V is TRBV4-3 and J is TRBJ2-3; 10 nucleotides line up with TRBD2. Trimming cost V 0 bases and J 7 bases; bases outside gene matches: 13. The germline V gene encodes CDR1 LGHNA and CDR2 YSLEER. This CDR3 is 18 amino acids long. The CDR3 coding sequence is TGCGCCAGCAGCCAAGATCCCGGGGGAGCGGGAGGGGGGCATACGCAGTATTTT. It specifies CASSQDPGGAGGGHTQYF.

The CDR3 DNA is TGCGCCAGCAGCCAAGAAGGAGCCCCGAGGCCACCGTATGGCTACACCTTC. The encoded protein is CASSQEGAPRPPYGYTF. V and J are TRBV4-1 and TRBJ1-2; D unclear. Deletions cut 0 bases from V and 5 bases from J, with 19 bases between. Germline V gene data show CDR1 as MGHRA and CDR2 as YSYEKL. The length of the CDR3 is 17 residues.

V usage is TRBV10-1 and J usage is TRBJ2-7, with 8 bases aligning to TRBD1. The CDR3 covers 12 residues. Germline lookup yields CDR1 WNHNN and CDR2 SYGVQD (reference sequence). V lost 8 bases, J lost 6 bases, and 6 bases stayed unmatched. CDR3 sequence reads: CASGRTGSEQYF. The DNA of the CDR3 is TGCGCCAGCGGGAGGACAGGGAGCGAGCAGTACTTC.

The table lists this clone with a count of one. The V and J genes are TRBV27 and TRBJ2-1; D ambiguous. The CDR3 length is 13 residues. Germline CDR1 is MNHEY and CDR2 is SMNVEV (reference sequence). The germline V and J ends were trimmed by 1 base and 5 bases, with 6 bases remaining between them. Written as DNA, the CDR3 is TGTGCCAGCAGTTTATATGCAGACAATGAGCAGTTCTTC. It translates to CASSLYADNEQFF.

This chain joins TRBV5-8 and TRBJ2-7, with 7 bases matching TRBD1. The CDR3 extends over 15 amino acids. J lost 3 bases, V lost 6 bases, and 12 bases had no gene match. Germline V gene sequence: CDR1 SGHTS, CDR2 YDEGEE. The CDR3 loop is CASNGRQGLIYEQYF. The CDR3 DNA follows: TGTGCCAGCAACGGAAGACAGGGTTTGATCTACGAGCAGTACTTC. The entire variable domain, with the rest obtained from reference TRBV5-8 and TRBJ2-7, is as follows: EAGVTQSPTHLIKTRGQQATLRCSPISGHTSVYWYQQALGLGLQFLLWYDEGEERNRGNFPPRFSGRQFPNYSSELNVNALELEDSALYLCASNGRQGLIYEQYFGPGTRLTVT.

V usage is TRBV2 and J usage is TRBJ2-3; D is unclear. Germline values: CDR1 SNHLY, CDR2 FYNNEI. This CDR3 spans 12 amino acids. V lost 3 bases and J lost 7, with 8 bases in between. In DNA, the CDR3 is TGTGCCAGCAGTGACAGGCTTTATACGCAGTATTTT. This translates into CASSDRLYTQYF.

The table lists this clone with a count of one. The rearrangement uses TRBV10-3 and TRBJ2-2, with D possibly TRBD2 on 6 matching bases. This CDR3 comprises 17 residues. V was cut by 2 bases and J by 1 base, with 14 bases left in between. CDR1 and CDR2 (germline): ENHRY, SYGVKD. The CDR3 DNA sequence: TGTGCCATCAGTGAGAAATATGCGGGGCGGAACACCGGGGAGCTGTTTTTT. Encoded protein: CAISEKYAGRNTGELFF.

V gene TRBV2 combines with J gene TRBJ2-1, with D perhaps matching TRBD1 or TRBD2 (5 bases each). Germline CDR1 is SNHLY and CDR2 is FYNNEI. Trimming pared 5 bases from V and 4 bases from J, leaving 9 bases between. The CDR3 consists of 13 residues. The CDR3 nucleotides read TGTGCCAGCAGTTGGGACGCATACAATGAGCAGTTCTTC. It yields the protein CASSWDAYNEQFF. The complete variable domain, with remaining parts taken from reference TRBV2 and TRBJ2-1, reads EPEVTQTPSHQVTQMGQEVILRCVPISNHLYFYWYRQILGQKVEFLVSFYNNEISEKSEIFDDQFSVERPDGSNFTLKIRSTKLEDSAMYFCASSWDAYNEQFFGPGTRLTVL.

The genes are TRBV6-5 and TRBJ2-7; D is undetermined. V lost 4 bases, J lost 3 bases, and 13 bases lay in between. Germline CDR1 is MNHEY and CDR2 is SVGAGI. The CDR3 has 14 residues. This CDR3 reads CASSSSRLNYEQYF. The CDR3 coding sequence is TGTGCCAGCAGTTCTTCTAGGCTTAACTACGAGCAGTACTTC.

The chain has TRBV27 and TRBJ2-1; D gene unclear. V was cut by 1 base and J by 0 bases, with 13 bases left in between. The CDR3 spans 17 residues. CDR1 is MNHEY and CDR2 is SMNVEV in the germline V gene (reference sequence). CDR3 region: CASSLLVGWGSYNEQFF. CDR3 nucleotide sequence: TGTGCCAGCAGTTTATTGGTGGGATGGGGCTCCTACAATGAGCAGTTCTTC.

This clone came up once. The chain has TRBV7-2 and TRBJ1-2, with D uncertain. V shed 5 bases and J shed 7 bases, with 14 bases lying between them. The germline V gene has CDR1 SGHTA and CDR2 FQGNSA. This CDR3 contains 13 residues. CDR3 in DNA: TGTGCCAGCAGCCCTGATACAGACCGTGGCTACACCTTC. Translation gives CASSPDTDRGYTF.

The rearrangement uses TRBV18 and TRBJ1-3; D is unresolved. Germline V gene data show CDR1 as KGHSH and CDR2 as LQKENI. CDR3 length: 15 residues. Trimming cost V 5 bases and J 0 bases, with 11 bases left between them. The CDR3 spells CASSKVASSGNTIYF. The CDR3 DNA reads TGTGCCAGCTCAAAAGTTGCGTCCTCTGGAAACACCATATATTTT.

The V and J genes are TRBV5-1 and TRBJ2-7, with D possibly being TRBD1 (6 bases). The CDR3 extends over 14 amino acids. CDR1 SGHRS and CDR2 YFSETQ come from the germline V gene. V lost 0 bases and J lost 4, with 11 bases in between. The CDR3 coding sequence is TGCGCCAGCAGCTTGGCAGGCAGGGGATACGAGCAGTACTTC. Its translation is CASSLAGRGYEQYF.